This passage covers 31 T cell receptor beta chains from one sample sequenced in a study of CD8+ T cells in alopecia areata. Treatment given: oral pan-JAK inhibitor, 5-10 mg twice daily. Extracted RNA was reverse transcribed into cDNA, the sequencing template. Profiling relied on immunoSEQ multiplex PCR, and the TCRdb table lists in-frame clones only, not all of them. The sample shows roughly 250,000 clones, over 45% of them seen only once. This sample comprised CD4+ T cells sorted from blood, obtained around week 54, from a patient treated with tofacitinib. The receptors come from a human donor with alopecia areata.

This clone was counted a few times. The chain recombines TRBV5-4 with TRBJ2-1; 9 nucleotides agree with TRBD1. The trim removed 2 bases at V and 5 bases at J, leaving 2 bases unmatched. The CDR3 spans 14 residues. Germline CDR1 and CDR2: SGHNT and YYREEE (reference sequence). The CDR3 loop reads CASSFGTGNNEQFF. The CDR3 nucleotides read TGTGCCAGCAGCTTCGGGACAGGGAACAATGAGCAGTTCTTC.

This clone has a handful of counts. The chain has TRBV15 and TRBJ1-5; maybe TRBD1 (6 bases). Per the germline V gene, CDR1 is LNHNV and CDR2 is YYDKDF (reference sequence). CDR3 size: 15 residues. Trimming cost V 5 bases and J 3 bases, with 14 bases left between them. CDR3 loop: CATSAIGGDNQPQHF. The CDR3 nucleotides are TGTGCCACCAGCGCCATAGGGGGGGACAATCAGCCCCAGCATTTT.

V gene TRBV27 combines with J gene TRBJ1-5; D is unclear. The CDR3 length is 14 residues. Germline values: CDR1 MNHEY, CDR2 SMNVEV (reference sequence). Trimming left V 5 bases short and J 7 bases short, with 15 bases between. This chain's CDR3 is CASSPRDFRQPQHF. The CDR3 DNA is TGTGCCAGCAGTCCGAGGGATTTTAGGCAGCCCCAGCATTTT.

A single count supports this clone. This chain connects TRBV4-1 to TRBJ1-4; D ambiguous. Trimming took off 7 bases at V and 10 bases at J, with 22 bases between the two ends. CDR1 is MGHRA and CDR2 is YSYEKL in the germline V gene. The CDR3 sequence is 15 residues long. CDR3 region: CASKGTIVSLGKLFF. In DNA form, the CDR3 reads TGCGCCAGCAAGGGCACAATAGTCTCTCTTGGAAAACTGTTTTTT.

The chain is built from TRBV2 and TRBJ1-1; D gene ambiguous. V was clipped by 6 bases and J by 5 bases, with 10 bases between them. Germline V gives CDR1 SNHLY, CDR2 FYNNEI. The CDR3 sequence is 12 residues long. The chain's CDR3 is CASRREGTEAFF. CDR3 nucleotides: TGTGCCAGCAGGAGGGAGGGAACTGAAGCTTTCTTT.

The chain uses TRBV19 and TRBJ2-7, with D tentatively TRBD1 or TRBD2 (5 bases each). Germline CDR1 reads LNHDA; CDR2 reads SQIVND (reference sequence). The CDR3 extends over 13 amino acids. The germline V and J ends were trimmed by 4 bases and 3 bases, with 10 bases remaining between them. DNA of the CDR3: TGTGCCAGTAGTAGGGACGCCTACTACGAGCAGTACTTC. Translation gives CASSRDAYYEQYF.

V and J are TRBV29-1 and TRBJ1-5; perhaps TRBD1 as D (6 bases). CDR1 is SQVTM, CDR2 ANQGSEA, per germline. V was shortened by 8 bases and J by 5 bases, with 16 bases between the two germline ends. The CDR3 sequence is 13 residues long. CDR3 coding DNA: TGCAGCATAACACAGGGAAGAGATCAGCCCCAGCATTTT. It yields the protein CSITQGRDQPQHF.

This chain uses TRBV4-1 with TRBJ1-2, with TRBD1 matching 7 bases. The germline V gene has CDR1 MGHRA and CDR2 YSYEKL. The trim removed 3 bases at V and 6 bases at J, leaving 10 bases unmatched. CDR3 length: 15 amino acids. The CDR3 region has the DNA TGCGCCAGCAGCCATCCCCTGACAGGGAGGAATGGCTACACCTTC. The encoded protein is CASSHPLTGRNGYTF.

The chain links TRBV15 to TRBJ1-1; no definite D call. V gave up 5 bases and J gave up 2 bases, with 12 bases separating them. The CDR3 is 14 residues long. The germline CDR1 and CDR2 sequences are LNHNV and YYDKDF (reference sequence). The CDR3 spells CATSPRTDNTEAFF. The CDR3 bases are TGTGCCACCAGCCCACGGACGGACAACACTGAAGCTTTCTTT.

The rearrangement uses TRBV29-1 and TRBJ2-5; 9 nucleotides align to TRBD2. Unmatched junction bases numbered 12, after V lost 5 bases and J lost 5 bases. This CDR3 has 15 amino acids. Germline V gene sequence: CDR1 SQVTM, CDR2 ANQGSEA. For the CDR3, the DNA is TGCAGCGTTATTGCCCTAGCGGGGCTGGGGGAGACCCAGTACTTC. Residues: CSVIALAGLGETQYF.

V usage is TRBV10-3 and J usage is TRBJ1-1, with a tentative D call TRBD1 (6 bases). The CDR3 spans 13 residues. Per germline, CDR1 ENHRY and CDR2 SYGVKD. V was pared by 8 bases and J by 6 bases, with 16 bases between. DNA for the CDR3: TGTGCCATCTCCGGGACAACGGTTCCTGAAGCTTTCTTT. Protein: CAISGTTVPEAFF.

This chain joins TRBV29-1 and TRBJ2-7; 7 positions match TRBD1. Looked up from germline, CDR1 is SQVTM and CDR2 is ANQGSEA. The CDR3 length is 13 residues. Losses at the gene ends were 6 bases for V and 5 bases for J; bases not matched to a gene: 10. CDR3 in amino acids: CSVLWTGVHEQYF. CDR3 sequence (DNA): TGCAGCGTCCTTTGGACAGGTGTCCACGAGCAGTACTTC.

This chain's CDR3 is CASSSTRGIRTQYF. In DNA, the CDR3 is TGTGCCAGCAGTTCAACTAGGGGGATAAGGACCCAGTACTTC. The V and J genes are TRBV7-9 and TRBJ2-5; tentative D call: TRBD1 (6 bases). The CDR3 consists of 14 residues. Looked up from germline, CDR1 is SEHNR and CDR2 is FQNEAQ (reference sequence). V was shortened by 6 bases and J by 7 bases, with 18 bases between the two germline ends.

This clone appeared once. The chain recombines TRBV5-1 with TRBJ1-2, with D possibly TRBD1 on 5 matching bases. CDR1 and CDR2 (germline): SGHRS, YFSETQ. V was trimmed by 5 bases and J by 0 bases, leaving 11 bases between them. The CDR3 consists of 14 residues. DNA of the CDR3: TGCGCCAGCAGGCAGGAGACAGCTAACTATGGCTACACCTTC. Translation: CASRQETANYGYTF.

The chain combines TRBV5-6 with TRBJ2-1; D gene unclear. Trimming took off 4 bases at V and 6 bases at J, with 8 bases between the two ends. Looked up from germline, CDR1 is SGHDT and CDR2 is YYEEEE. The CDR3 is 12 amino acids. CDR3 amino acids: CASSVRGNEQFF. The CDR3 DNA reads TGTGCCAGCAGCGTTAGAGGCAATGAGCAGTTCTTC.

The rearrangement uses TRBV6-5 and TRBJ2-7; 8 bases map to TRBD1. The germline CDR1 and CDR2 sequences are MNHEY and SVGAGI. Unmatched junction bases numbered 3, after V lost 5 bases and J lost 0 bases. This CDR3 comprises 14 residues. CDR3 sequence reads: CASSPTGGSYEQYF. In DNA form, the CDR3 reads TGTGCCAGCAGTCCTACAGGGGGCTCCTACGAGCAGTACTTC.

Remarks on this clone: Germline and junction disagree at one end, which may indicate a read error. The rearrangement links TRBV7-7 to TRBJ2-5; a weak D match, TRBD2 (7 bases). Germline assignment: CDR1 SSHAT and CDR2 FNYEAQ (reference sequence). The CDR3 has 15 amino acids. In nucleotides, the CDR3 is TGTGCTAGCAGCCTAATAGGGGGGGGTCAAGAGACCCAGTACTTC. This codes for CASSLIGGGQETQYF.

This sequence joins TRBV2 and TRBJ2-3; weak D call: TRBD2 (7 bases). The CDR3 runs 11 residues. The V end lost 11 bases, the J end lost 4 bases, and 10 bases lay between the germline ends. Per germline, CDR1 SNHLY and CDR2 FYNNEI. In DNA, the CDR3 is TGTGCCGGAGGGGGGGCAGATACGCAGTATTTT. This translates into CAGGGADTQYF. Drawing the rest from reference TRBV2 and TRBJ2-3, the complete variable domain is EPEVTQTPSHQVTQMGQEVILRCVPISNHLYFYWYRQILGQKVEFLVSFYNNEISEKSEIFDDQFSVERPDGSNFTLKIRSTKLEDSAMYFCAGGGADTQYFGPGTRLTVL.

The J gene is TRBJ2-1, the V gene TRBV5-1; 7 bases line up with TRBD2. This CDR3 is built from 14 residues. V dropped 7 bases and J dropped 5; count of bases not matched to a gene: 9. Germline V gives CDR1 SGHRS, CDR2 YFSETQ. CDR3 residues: CASSFGLADNEQFF. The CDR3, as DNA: TGCGCCAGCTCCTTTGGGCTAGCGGACAATGAGCAGTTCTTC. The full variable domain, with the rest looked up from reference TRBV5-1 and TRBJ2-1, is KAGVTQTPRYLIKTRGQQVTLSCSPISGHRSVSWYQQTPGQGLQFLFEYFSETQRNKGNFPGRFSGRQFSNSRSEMNVSTLELGDSALYLCASSFGLADNEQFFGPGTRLTVL.

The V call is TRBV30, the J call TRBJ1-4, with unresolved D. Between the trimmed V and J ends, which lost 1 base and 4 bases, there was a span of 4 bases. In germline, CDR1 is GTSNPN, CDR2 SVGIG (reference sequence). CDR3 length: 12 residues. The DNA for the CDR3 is TGTGCCTGGAGTGCAAGTAATGAAAAACTGTTTTTT. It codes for CAWSASNEKLFF. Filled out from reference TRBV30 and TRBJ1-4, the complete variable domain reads SQTIHQWPATLVQPVGSPLSLECTVEGTSNPNLYWYRQAAGRGLQLLFYSVGIGQISSEVPQNLSASRPQDRQFILSSKKLLLSDSGFYLCAWSASNEKLFFGSGTQLSVL.

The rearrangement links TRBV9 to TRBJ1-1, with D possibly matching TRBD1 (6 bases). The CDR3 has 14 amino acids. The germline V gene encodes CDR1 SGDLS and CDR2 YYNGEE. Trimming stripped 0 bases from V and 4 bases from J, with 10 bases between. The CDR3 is CASSVAGAATEAFF. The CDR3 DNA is TGTGCCAGCAGCGTAGCGGGGGCGGCCACTGAAGCTTTCTTT.

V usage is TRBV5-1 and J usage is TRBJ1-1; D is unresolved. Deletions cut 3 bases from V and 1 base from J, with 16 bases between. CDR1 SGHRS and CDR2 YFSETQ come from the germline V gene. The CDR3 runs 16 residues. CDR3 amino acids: CASSSPSTNRNTEAFF. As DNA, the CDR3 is TGCGCCAGCAGCTCGCCATCGACAAACCGGAACACTGAAGCTTTCTTT. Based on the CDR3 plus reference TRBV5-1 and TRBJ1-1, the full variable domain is KAGVTQTPRYLIKTRGQQVTLSCSPISGHRSVSWYQQTPGQGLQFLFEYFSETQRNKGNFPGRFSGRQFSNSRSEMNVSTLELGDSALYLCASSSPSTNRNTEAFFGQGTRLTVV.

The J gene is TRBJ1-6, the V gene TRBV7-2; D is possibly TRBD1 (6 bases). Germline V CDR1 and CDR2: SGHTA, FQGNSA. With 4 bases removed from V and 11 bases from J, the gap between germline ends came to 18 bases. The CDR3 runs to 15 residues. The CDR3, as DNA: TGTGCCAGCAGCTCAAGACCGGGGGCATCGGCACCCCTCCACTTT. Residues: CASSSRPGASAPLHF.

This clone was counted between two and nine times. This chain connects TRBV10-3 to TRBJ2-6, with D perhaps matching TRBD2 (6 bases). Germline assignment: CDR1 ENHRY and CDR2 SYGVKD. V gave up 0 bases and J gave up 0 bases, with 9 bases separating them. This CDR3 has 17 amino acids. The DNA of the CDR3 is TGTGCCATCAGTGAGTCGACGGGAGTCTCTGGGGCCAACGTCCTGACTTTC. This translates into CAISESTGVSGANVLTF.

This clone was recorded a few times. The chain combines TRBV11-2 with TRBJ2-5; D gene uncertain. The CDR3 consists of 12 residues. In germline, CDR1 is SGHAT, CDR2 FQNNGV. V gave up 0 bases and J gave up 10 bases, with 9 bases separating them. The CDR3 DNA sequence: TGTGCCAGCAGCTTAGATCAAATTGGCCAGTACTTC. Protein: CASSLDQIGQYF.

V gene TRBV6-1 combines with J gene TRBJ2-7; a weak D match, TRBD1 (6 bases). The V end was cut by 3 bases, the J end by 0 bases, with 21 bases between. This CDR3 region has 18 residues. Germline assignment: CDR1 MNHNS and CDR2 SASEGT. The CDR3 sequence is CASSEVKGQILPSYEQYF. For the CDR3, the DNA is TGTGCCAGCAGTGAGGTAAAAGGACAGATACTACCCTCCTACGAGCAGTACTTC.

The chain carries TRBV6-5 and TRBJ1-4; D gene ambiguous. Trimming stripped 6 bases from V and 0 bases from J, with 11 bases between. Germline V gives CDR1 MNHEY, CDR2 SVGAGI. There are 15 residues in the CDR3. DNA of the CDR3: TGTGCCAGCAGACGAGCGGGAGCAACTAATGAAAAACTGTTTTTT. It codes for CASRRAGATNEKLFF.

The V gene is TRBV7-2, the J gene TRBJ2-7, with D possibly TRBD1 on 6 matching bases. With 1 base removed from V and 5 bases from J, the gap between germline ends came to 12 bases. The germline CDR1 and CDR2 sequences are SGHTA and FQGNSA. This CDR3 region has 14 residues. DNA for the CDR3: TGTGCCAGCAGCTTAGTAAGCCAGGGGAACGAGCAGTACTTC. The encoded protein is CASSLVSQGNEQYF.

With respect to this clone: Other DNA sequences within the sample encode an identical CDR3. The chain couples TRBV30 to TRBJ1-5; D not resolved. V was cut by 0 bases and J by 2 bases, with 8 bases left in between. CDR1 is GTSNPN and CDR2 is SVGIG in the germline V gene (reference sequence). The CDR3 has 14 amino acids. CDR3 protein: CAWSVRGRNQPQHF. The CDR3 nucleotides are TGTGCCTGGAGTGTGAGAGGGCGCAATCAGCCCCAGCATTTT.

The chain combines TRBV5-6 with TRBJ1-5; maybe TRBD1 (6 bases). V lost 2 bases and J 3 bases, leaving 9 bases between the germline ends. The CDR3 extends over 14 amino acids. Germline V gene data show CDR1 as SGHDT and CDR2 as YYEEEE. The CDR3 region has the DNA TGTGCCAGCAGCTTCAGGGGAATCAATCAGCCCCAGCATTTT. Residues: CASSFRGINQPQHF.

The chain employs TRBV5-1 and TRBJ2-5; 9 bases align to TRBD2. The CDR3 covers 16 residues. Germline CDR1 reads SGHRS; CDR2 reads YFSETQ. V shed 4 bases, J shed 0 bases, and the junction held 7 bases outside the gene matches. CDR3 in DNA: TGCGCCAGCAGCCTTGGGCTAGCGGGGTACCAAGAGACCCAGTACTTC. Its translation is CASSLGLAGYQETQYF. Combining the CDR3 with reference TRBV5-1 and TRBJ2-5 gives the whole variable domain KAGVTQTPRYLIKTRGQQVTLSCSPISGHRSVSWYQQTPGQGLQFLFEYFSETQRNKGNFPGRFSGRQFSNSRSEMNVSTLELGDSALYLCASSLGLAGYQETQYFGPGTRLLVL.